The sequence of this T cell receptor (beta chain) was determined in a study of shared clonotypes between healthy human individuals. This CDR3 contains 14 residues. V dropped 1 base and J dropped 5 bases, with 11 bases sitting between them. CDR1 and CDR2 from the germline V gene are SGHTA and FQGTGA. This table comes from immunoSEQ multiplex PCR, and its TCRdb copy is limited to in-frame clones, with some not included. In the table there are about 660,000 clones, approximately 79% of which are singletons. This sequence joins TRBV7-3 and TRBJ2-5; D is perhaps TRBD2 (6 bases). This clonotype originated in a woman aged 25-40 years in good health. The sequencing input was memory CD4+ T cells sorted from blood. As for subset: CD45RA-negative fraction. The CDR3 is CASSLNSGEETQYF. CDR3 DNA: TGTGCCAGCAGCTTAAATTCGGGGGAGGAGACCCAGTACTTC.